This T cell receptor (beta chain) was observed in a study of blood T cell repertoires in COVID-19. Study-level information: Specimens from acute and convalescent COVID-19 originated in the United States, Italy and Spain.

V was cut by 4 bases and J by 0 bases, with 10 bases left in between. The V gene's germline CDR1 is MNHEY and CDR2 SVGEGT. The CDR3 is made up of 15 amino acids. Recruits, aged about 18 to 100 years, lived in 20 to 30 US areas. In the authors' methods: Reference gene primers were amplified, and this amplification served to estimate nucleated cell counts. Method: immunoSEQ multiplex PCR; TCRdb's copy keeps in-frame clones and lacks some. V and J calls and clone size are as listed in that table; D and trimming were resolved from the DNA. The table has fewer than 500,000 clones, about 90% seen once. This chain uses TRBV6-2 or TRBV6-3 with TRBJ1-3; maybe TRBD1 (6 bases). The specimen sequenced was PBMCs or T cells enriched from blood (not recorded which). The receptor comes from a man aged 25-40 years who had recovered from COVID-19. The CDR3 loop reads CASSWTDSSGNTIYF. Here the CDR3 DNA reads TGTGCCAGCAGTTGGACGGACAGCTCTGGAAACACCATATATTTT.